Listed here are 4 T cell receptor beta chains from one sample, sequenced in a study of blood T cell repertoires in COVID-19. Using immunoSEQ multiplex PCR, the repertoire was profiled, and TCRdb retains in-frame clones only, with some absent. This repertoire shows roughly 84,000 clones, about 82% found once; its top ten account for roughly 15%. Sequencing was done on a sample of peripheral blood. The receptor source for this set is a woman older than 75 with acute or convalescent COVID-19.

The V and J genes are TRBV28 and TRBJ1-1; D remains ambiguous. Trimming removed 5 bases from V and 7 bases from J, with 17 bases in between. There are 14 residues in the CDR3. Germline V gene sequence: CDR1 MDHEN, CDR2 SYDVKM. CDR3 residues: CASSLEAQSGEAFF. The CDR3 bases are TGTGCCAGCAGTCTCGAGGCCCAATCGGGTGAAGCTTTCTTT.

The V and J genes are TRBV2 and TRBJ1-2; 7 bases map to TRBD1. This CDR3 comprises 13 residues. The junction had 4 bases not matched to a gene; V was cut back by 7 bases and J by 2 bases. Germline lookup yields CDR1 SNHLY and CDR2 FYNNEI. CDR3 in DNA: TGTGCCAGCACCGGACAGGAAAACTATGGCTACACCTTC. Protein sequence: CASTGQENYGYTF.

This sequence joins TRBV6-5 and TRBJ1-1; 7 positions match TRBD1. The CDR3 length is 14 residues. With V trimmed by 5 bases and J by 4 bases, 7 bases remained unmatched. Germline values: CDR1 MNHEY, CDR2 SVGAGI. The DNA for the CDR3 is TGTGCCAGCAGTACCAGACAGGGAGGCACTGAAGCTTTCTTT. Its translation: CASSTRQGGTEAFF.

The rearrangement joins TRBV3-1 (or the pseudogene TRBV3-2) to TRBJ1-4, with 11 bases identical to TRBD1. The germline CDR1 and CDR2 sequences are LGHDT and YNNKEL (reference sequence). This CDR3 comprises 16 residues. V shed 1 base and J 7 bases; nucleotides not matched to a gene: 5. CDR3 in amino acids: CASSQGPGQGGEKLFF. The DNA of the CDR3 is TGTGCCAGCAGCCAAGGTCCGGGACAGGGGGGTGAAAAACTGTTTTTT.